One and the same sample provided the 28 T cell receptor beta chains below, sequenced in a study of blood T cell repertoires in COVID-19. Repertoires were generated with immunoSEQ multiplex PCR, while TCRdb's copy carries only in-frame clones and drops some. The sample comprises over 250,000 clones, more than 80% of which are singletons, and over 5% rests with the top ten. The sample was peripheral blood. These TCRs come from a woman between 45 and 65 years old with COVID-19, enrolled during active disease.

This clone was seen once. The V gene is TRBV4-1, the J gene TRBJ1-1, with a tentative D call TRBD1 (6 bases). CDR1 and CDR2 (germline): MGHRA, YSYEKL. Trimming took off 4 bases at V and 4 bases at J, with 16 bases between the two ends. This CDR3 is 15 amino acids long. The CDR3 reads CASSLLSGVRTEAFF. CDR3 nucleotides: TGCGCCAGCAGCCTCTTGTCAGGGGTCCGCACTGAAGCTTTCTTT.

The V call is TRBV11-2, the J call TRBJ1-2; maybe TRBD1 (6 bases). CDR3 length: 17 residues. The germline V gene has CDR1 SGHAT and CDR2 FQNNGV. V lost 0 bases to trimming and J lost 4 bases, with 18 bases between them. This chain's CDR3 is CASSLDLDSLGAYGYTF. The CDR3 DNA follows: TGTGCCAGCAGCTTAGATCTGGACAGCCTTGGGGCCTATGGCTACACCTTC.

The chain combines TRBV27 with TRBJ1-4; D gene ambiguous. CDR3 size: 16 residues. V was cut by 1 base and J by 2 bases, with 11 bases left in between. In germline, CDR1 is MNHEY, CDR2 SMNVEV (reference sequence). CDR3 DNA: TGTGCCAGCAGTTTATATCCGGGGAGTACTAATGAAAAACTGTTTTTT. This sequence encodes CASSLYPGSTNEKLFF.

V and J are TRBV5-8 and TRBJ2-7, with a tentative D call TRBD1 (5 bases). Trimming took off 3 bases at V and 3 bases at J, with 22 bases between the two ends. The length of the CDR3 is 17 residues. The germline CDR1 and CDR2 sequences are SGHTS and YDEGEE. The CDR3 loop is CASSSQRQMRNYYEQYF. CDR3 bases: TGTGCCAGCAGCTCGCAACGACAGATGCGGAATTACTACGAGCAGTACTTC.

The chain carries TRBV6-5 and TRBJ2-7, with TRBD1 matching over 10 bases. CDR3 length: 14 amino acids. Germline values: CDR1 MNHEY, CDR2 SVGAGI. J was trimmed by 0 bases and V by 6 bases; bases with no gene match: 2. CDR3 DNA sequence: TGTGCCAGCAGGGGACAGGGGACCTCCTACGAGCAGTACTTC. Translation: CASRGQGTSYEQYF.

The V and J genes are TRBV6-5 and TRBJ2-1; 13 nucleotides line up with TRBD2. CDR3 length equals 14 residues. The V gene's germline CDR1 is MNHEY and CDR2 SVGAGI. V lost 7 bases and J lost 7; bases outside the gene matches: 4. This CDR3 reads CASTWTSGRNEQFF. Written as DNA, the CDR3 is TGTGCCAGCACTTGGACTAGCGGGAGAAATGAGCAGTTCTTC.

The chain recombines TRBV24-1 with TRBJ2-3; 7 bases fit TRBD2. The CDR3 sequence is 15 residues long. The germline V gene has CDR1 KGHDR and CDR2 SFDVKD. V was clipped by 5 bases and J by 6 bases; unmatched bases: 10. The CDR3 is CATSGTGRNLDTQYF. The CDR3 DNA follows: TGTGCCACCAGTGGTACCGGGAGGAACCTGGATACGCAGTATTTT.

The chain employs TRBV7-3 and TRBJ2-2; 9 bases map to TRBD1. V was pared by 5 bases and J by 5 bases, with 9 bases of the junction left unmatched. CDR1 and CDR2 from the germline V gene are SGHTA and FQGTGA. This CDR3 contains 16 residues. The CDR3 region is CASSLLRQGGTGELFF. The CDR3 nucleotides are TGTGCCAGCAGCCTCCTCCGACAGGGGGGAACCGGGGAGCTGTTTTTT.

The J gene is TRBJ2-7, the V gene TRBV9, with D possibly matching TRBD1 (7 bases). The germline CDR1 and CDR2 sequences are SGDLS and YYNGEE. The length of the CDR3 is 15 residues. V was shortened by 6 bases and J by 1 base, with 17 bases between the two germline ends. CDR3 nucleotide sequence: TGTGCCAGCAACTCGGGAGACAGGGAATCCTACGAGCAGTACTTC. It codes for CASNSGDRESYEQYF.

The chain recombines TRBV10-3 with TRBJ2-3; 9 bases are a match to TRBD2. The CDR3 spans 15 residues. The germline V gene has CDR1 ENHRY and CDR2 SYGVKD. The junction had 5 bases not matched to a gene; V was cut back by 7 bases and J by 0 bases. CDR3 in DNA: TGTGCCATCAATGGCGGGGGGGGTAGCACAGATACGCAGTATTTT. It yields the protein CAINGGGGSTDTQYF.

The V and J genes are TRBV19 and TRBJ2-1; 8 positions agree with TRBD1. The CDR3 covers 14 residues. Germline trimming cut 3 bases from V and 10 bases from J; bases unmatched to any gene: 8. The germline gives CDR1 LNHDA, CDR2 SQIVND (reference sequence). DNA for the CDR3: TGTGCCAGTAGTATCGGCCATACAGGGGGGGAGCAGTTCTTC. Translation: CASSIGHTGGEQFF.

This clone has more than one count but fewer than ten. The J gene is TRBJ1-5, the V gene TRBV30; 7 positions match TRBD1. CDR3 size: 18 residues. J gave up 5 bases and V 2 bases, and 18 bases lay outside the gene matches. Germline lookup yields CDR1 GTSNPN and CDR2 SVGIG (reference sequence). The CDR3 DNA reads TGTGCCTGGAGTTTCAACAGGGGACCAATGTACTGGGATCAGCCCCAGCATTTT. This gives the protein CAWSFNRGPMYWDQPQHF.

This clone was counted once. Here the CDR3 DNA reads TGTGCCTGGAGTGTAAGGAGAGCAGATACGCAGTATTTT. As protein: CAWSVRRADTQYF. The rearrangement joins TRBV30 to TRBJ2-3; unclear D gene. Trimming removed 0 bases at V and 4 bases at J, with 8 bases between. Germline CDR1 and CDR2: GTSNPN and SVGIG (reference sequence). The CDR3 totals 13 residues.

The chain combines TRBV19 with TRBJ1-3; D call uncertain. CDR1 and CDR2 (germline): LNHDA, SQIVND (reference sequence). The length of the CDR3 is 17 residues. The V end lost 4 bases, the J end lost 0 bases, and 16 bases lay between the germline ends. Here the CDR3 DNA reads TGTGCCAGTAGTAGACTAGACACCTACCTCTCTGGAAACACCATATATTTT. Its protein is CASSRLDTYLSGNTIYF.

This sequence joins TRBV6-5 and TRBJ2-1; 7 bases are shared with TRBD1. The V segment lost 4 bases and the J segment 6 bases; nucleotides outside the gene matches: 6. The CDR3 totals 14 residues. CDR1 is MNHEY, CDR2 SVGAGI, per germline. This CDR3 reads CASSLGTVFNEQFF. The CDR3 DNA follows: TGTGCCAGCAGTTTAGGGACAGTTTTCAATGAGCAGTTCTTC.

V is TRBV7-2 and J is TRBJ2-2; TRBD1 is a possible D gene (5 bases). V shed 1 base and J shed 4 bases, with 7 bases lying between them. The germline gives CDR1 SGHTA, CDR2 FQGNSA. This CDR3 has 14 amino acids. CDR3 sequence reads: CASSLGGITGELFF. The CDR3 DNA sequence: TGTGCCAGCAGCTTAGGGGGCATCACCGGGGAGCTGTTTTTT.

V and J are TRBV6-5 and TRBJ1-1; 8 nucleotides align to TRBD1. Germline V gene lookup returns CDR1 MNHEY and CDR2 SVGAGI. The CDR3 runs to 15 residues. J lost 4 bases, V lost 6 bases, and 10 bases had no gene match. The DNA for the CDR3 is TGTGCCAGCAGCTGGATACAGGGGGATGGCACTGAAGCTTTCTTT. Its translation: CASSWIQGDGTEAFF.

The chain links TRBV4-2 to TRBJ2-1; D perhaps matches TRBD2 (6 bases). Trimming took 3 bases from V and 6 from J, leaving 21 bases between them. The CDR3 is 17 residues long. Per the germline V gene, CDR1 is LGHNA and CDR2 is YNFKEQ. In DNA form, the CDR3 reads TGTGCCAGCAGCCAGACAACCCGGGACTGGAGTTTCAATGAGCAGTTCTTC. This codes for CASSQTTRDWSFNEQFF.

V and J are TRBV4-3 and TRBJ2-7; 7 bases line up with TRBD1. The CDR3 contains 14 residues. Germline V gene sequence: CDR1 LGHNA, CDR2 YSLEER. V trimming: 0 bases; J trimming: 12 bases; junction bases outside the gene matches: 11. Here the CDR3 reads CASSQDGNGQAPYF. DNA of the CDR3: TGCGCCAGCAGCCAAGATGGGAACGGACAGGCGCCGTACTTC.

The gene calls are TRBV19 and TRBJ1-5, with D perhaps matching TRBD1 (5 bases). Germline loops: CDR1 LNHDA, CDR2 SQIVND (reference sequence). This CDR3 comprises 14 residues. V gave up 6 bases and J gave up 3 bases, with 12 bases separating them. CDR3 region: CASSSGLHNQPQHF. The DNA of the CDR3 is TGTGCCAGTAGCTCAGGGCTTCACAATCAGCCCCAGCATTTT.

The CDR3 DNA follows: TGTGCCAGCAGCTCTATTGTCGCCCTGAGCTCCTACGAGCAGTACTTC. Protein product: CASSSIVALSSYEQYF. The chain is built from TRBV7-3 and TRBJ2-7; D remains unclear. The V gene lost 4 bases and the J gene lost 0 bases, with 16 bases spanning the gap. Per the germline V gene, CDR1 is SGHTA and CDR2 is FQGTGA. The CDR3 length is 16 residues.

The chain employs TRBV5-1 and TRBJ2-2, with 7 bases that match TRBD1. The J segment lost 0 bases and the V segment lost 0 bases, leaving 8 bases of the junction unmatched. Germline V gene data show CDR1 as SGHRS and CDR2 as YFSETQ. CDR3 length: 18 residues. Written as DNA, the CDR3 is TGCGCCAGCAGCTTGGTATCGACAGGGCGCCCGAACACCGGGGAGCTGTTTTTT. Translating gives CASSLVSTGRPNTGELFF.

This sequence joins TRBV12-5 and TRBJ1-3; D might be TRBD1 (5 bases). Per germline, CDR1 LGHNT and CDR2 FRNRAP. The V and J ends lost 0 bases and 0 bases respectively, with 6 bases between them. This CDR3 has 15 residues. In DNA, the CDR3 is TGTGCTAGTGGTTTGGTCCAGGGCTCTGGAAACACCATATATTTT. Residues: CASGLVQGSGNTIYF. Looking up the rest from reference TRBV12-5 and TRBJ1-3 gives the full variable domain: DARVTQTPRHKVTEMGQEVTMRCQPILGHNTVFWYRQTMMQGLELLAYFRNRAPLDDSGMPKDRFSAEMPDATLATLKIQPSEPRDSAVYFCASGLVQGSGNTIYFGEGSWLTVV.

The chain is built from TRBV19 and TRBJ2-1, with 8 nucleotides matching TRBD2. The length of the CDR3 is 15 residues. Unmatched junction bases numbered 7, after V lost 7 bases and J lost 2 bases. Per germline, CDR1 LNHDA and CDR2 SQIVND (reference sequence). The CDR3 sequence is CASTSGLGTYNEQFF. Written as DNA, the CDR3 is TGTGCCAGTACCTCGGGACTAGGGACCTACAATGAGCAGTTCTTC.

The rearrangement uses TRBV7-9 and TRBJ2-2, with 8 bases matching TRBD2. After removal of 5 bases from V and 4 bases from J, the junction contained 9 bases not matched to a gene. CDR1 is SEHNR and CDR2 is FQNEAQ in the germline V gene (reference sequence). The CDR3 totals 16 residues. CDR3: CASSLKAGAGTGELFF. The CDR3 DNA follows: TGTGCCAGCAGCCTAAAAGCGGGAGCGGGCACCGGGGAGCTGTTTTTT.

The chain combines TRBV29-1 with TRBJ1-3; TRBD1 agrees at 9 bases. Trimming removed 4 bases from V and 2 bases from J; junction bases left unmatched: 3. The CDR3 sequence is 14 residues long. Germline lookup yields CDR1 SQVTM and CDR2 ANQGSEA. The CDR3 loop is CSVVGQGAGNTIYF. CDR3 DNA: TGCAGCGTTGTGGGACAGGGAGCTGGAAACACCATATATTTT.

V usage is TRBV19 and J usage is TRBJ1-6, with 9 bases lining up with TRBD1. Germline lookup yields CDR1 LNHDA and CDR2 SQIVND (reference sequence). V lost 5 bases, J lost 10 bases, and 6 bases stayed unmatched. CDR3 length: 14 amino acids. CDR3 protein: CASSQRTGESPLHF. The CDR3 DNA reads TGTGCCAGTAGTCAGAGGACAGGGGAGTCACCCCTCCACTTT.

The chain carries TRBV2 and TRBJ1-1; D uncertain. This CDR3 has 14 amino acids. Germline V gives CDR1 SNHLY, CDR2 FYNNEI. V was shortened by 3 bases and J by 0 bases, with 8 bases between the two germline ends. CDR3 in DNA: TGTGCCAGCAGTGAGGAGGGCTTGAACACTGAAGCTTTCTTT. Translating it yields CASSEEGLNTEAFF.